This T cell receptor beta chain was sequenced during a study of CD8+ T cells in alopecia areata. Study findings and constraints: When scalp samples are sequenced, resident alphabeta T cells of normal skin are also captured.

This clone was detected a few times. Its specificity is not known. Stated treatment: oral pan-JAK inhibitor, 5-10 mg twice daily. Collection of lesional scalp punch biopsies and peripheral blood was performed in alopecia areata patients. The V gene's germline CDR1 is SGHVS and CDR2 FQNEAQ. The CDR3 spans 19 residues. The ends were cut back, 4 bases at V and 0 bases at J, with 24 bases in the middle. RNA was isolated and reverse transcribed to cDNA, the sequencing template. The protocol was immunoSEQ multiplex PCR, while the TCRdb copy is restricted to in-frame clones and leaves out a portion. The sample has more than 90,000 clones; around 53% are singletons.

V and J are TRBV7-8 and TRBJ1-1; tentatively, D is TRBD1 (6 bases). This clonotype was sampled from a human donor with alopecia areata. The sequenced sample was CD8+ T cells sorted from blood, obtained at week 24, from a patient treated with tofacitinib. CDR3 protein: CASSYDPGGSTLMNTEAFF. The CDR3 nucleotides read TGTGCCAGCAGCTACGACCCTGGGGGCAGCACCCTAATGAACACTGAAGCTTTCTTT.